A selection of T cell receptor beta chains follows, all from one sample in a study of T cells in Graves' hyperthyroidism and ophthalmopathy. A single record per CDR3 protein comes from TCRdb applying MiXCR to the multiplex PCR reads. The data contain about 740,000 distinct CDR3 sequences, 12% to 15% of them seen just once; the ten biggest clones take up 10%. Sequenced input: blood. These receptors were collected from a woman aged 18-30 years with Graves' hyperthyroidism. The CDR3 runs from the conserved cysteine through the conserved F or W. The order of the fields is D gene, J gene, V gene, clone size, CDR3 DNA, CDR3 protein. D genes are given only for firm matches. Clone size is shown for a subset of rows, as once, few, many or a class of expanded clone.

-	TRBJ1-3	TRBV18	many	TGTGCCAGCTCACCAAACGCCTCTGGAAACACCATATATTTT	CASSPNASGNTIYF
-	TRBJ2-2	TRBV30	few	TGTGCCTGGAGTACAGTATTTCCCGGGGAGCTGTTTTTT	CAWSTVFPGELFF
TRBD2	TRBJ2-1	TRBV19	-	TGTGCCAGTAGTATCTTGCCTAGCGGAGAGCAGTTCTTC	CASSILPSGEQFF
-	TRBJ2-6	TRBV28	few	TGTGCCAGCAGCGTATCGGTGACTGGGGCCAACGTCCTGACTTTC	CASSVSVTGANVLTF
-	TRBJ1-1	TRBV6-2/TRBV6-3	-	TGTGCCAGCACCCCGGACGGGGTTAATGAAGCTTTCTTT	CASTPDGVNEAFF
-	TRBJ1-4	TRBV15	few	TGTGCCACCAGCAGAGATCGGGGAGAACAATCTCCGTTTTTT	CATSRDRGEQSPFF
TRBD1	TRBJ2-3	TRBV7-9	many	TGTGCCAGCAGCTTAGTCCTGACAGGGAAGGATACGCAGTATTTT	CASSLVLTGKDTQYF
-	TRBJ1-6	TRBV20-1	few	TGCAGTGCTAGAGTTGGGGGTCAGGGCTCCTATAATTCACCCCTCCACTTT	CSARVGGQGSYNSPLHF
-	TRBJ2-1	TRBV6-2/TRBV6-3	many	TGTGCCAGCAGTTACTCGATTCCCGCGCCTAATGAGCAGTTCTTC	CASSYSIPAPNEQFF
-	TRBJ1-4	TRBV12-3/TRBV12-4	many	TGTGCCAGCAGTCTCCCGTTTAATGAAAAACTGTTTTTT	CASSLPFNEKLFF
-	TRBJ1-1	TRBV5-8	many	TGTGCCAGCAGCTTAGGGACAATTACTGGTCGAACTGAAGCTTTCTTT	CASSLGTITGRTEAFF
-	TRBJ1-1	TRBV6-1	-	TGTGCCAGCAGTATGGGGGGGGTGATGACTGAAGCTTTCTTT	CASSMGGVMTEAFF
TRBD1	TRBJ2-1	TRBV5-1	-	TGCGCCAGCAGCGAGGGGACAGGTCGCTACAATGAGCAGTTCTTC	CASSEGTGRYNEQFF
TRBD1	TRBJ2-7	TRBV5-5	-	TGTGCCAGCAGGGCGCCGGGACAGGGGAACTACGAGCAGTACTTC	CASRAPGQGNYEQYF
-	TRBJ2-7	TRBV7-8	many	TGTGCCAGCAGCCATTCGACAGACTACTCCTACGAGCAGTACTTC	CASSHSTDYSYEQYF
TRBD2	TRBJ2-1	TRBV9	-	TGTGCCAGCAGCGTAAGTAGCGGGAGCGATGAGCAGTTCTTC	CASSVSSGSDEQFF
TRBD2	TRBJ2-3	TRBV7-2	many	TGTGCCAGCAGCTTAGGGGGAGCGGGAGCGAACTCTCGGGATACGCAGTATTTT	CASSLGGAGANSRDTQYF
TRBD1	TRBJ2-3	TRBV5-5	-	TGTGCCAGCAGCTTCCCGGGACAGGGGTTAGATACGCAGTATTTT	CASSFPGQGLDTQYF
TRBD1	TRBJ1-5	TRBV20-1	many	TGCAGTGCTAGAGATCGAGGGACAGGACTGGTTAGCAATCAGCCCCAGCATTTT	CSARDRGTGLVSNQPQHF
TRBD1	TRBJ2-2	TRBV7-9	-	TGTGCCAGCAGCTTAGGAGACAGGGGGCCGGATGACACCGGGGAGCTGTTTTTT	CASSLGDRGPDDTGELFF
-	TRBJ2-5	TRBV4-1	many	TGCGCCAGCAGCCCCTGGAGGGGAGAGACCCAGTACTTC	CASSPWRGETQYF
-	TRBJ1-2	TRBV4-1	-	TGCGCCAGCAGCCAACCATCAAAAACAGGGTATGGCTACACCTTC	CASSQPSKTGYGYTF
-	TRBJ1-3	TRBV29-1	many	TGCAGCGTTGAAGAATTGGCCACCATATATTTT	CSVEELATIYF
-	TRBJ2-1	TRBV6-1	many	TGTGCCAGCACCATCACTCCTGATTACAATGAGCAGTTCTTC	CASTITPDYNEQFF
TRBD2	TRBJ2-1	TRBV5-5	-	TGTGCCAGCAGCTTGAGGGGGGACGGGGGGGTTAATGAGCAGTTCTTC	CASSLRGDGGVNEQFF
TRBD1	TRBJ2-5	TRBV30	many	TGTGCCTGGAGTTTCCCGGGACAGGGGAAGGAGACCCAGTACTTC	CAWSFPGQGKETQYF
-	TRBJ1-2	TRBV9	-	TGTGCCAGCAGCCACGTGGGGGAGAGGGAAGACTATGGCTACACCTTC	CASSHVGEREDYGYTF
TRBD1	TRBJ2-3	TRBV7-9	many	TGTGCCAGCAGCCTGGACAGGTCCCGCACAGATACGCAGTATTTT	CASSLDRSRTDTQYF
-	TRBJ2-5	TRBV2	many	TGTGCCAGCATTACAGGGTCCCAAGAGACCCAGTACTTC	CASITGSQETQYF
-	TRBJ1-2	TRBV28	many	TGTGCCAGCAGCCAGACCCCCCCGAGCTATGGCTACACCTTC	CASSQTPPSYGYTF
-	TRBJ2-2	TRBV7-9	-	TGTGCCAGCAGCCCTACCAGGGATCTCCACCCTACCGGGGAGCTGTTTTTT	CASSPTRDLHPTGELFF
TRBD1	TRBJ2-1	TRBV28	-	TGTGCCAGCAACAAACTGACAGGGGGTGCCACGGGTGAGCAGTTCTTC	CASNKLTGGATGEQFF
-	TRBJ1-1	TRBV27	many	TGTGCCAGCCGCTATGCGGCGGGAAGCACTGAAGCTTTCTTT	CASRYAAGSTEAFF
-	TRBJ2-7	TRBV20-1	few	TGCAGTGCTAGACGGGAGAGCTCCTACGAGCAGTACTTC	CSARRESSYEQYF
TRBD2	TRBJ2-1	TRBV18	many	TGTGCCAGCTTTGAGACTAGCCCAAAGGGGCTCGCGCAGTTCTTC	CASFETSPKGLAQFF
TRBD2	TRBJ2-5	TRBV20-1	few	TGCAGTGCGGCCGGGACTAGCGGGAAAGGGGTGTACTTC	CSAAGTSGKGVYF
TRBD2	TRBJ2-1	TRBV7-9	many	TGTGCCAGCAGCTTAGTGAGGACTAGCGGGTCCTATGAGCAGTTCTTC	CASSLVRTSGSYEQFF
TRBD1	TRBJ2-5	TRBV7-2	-	TGTGCCAGCAGCACCTACAGGGGCCGGGAGTACTTC	CASSTYRGREYF